These T cell receptor beta chains were read from a single sample in a study of OX40 agonist ivuxolimab in advanced cancers. The protocol was immunoSEQ multiplex PCR, while the TCRdb copy is restricted to in-frame clones and leaves out a portion. The profile shows about 67,000 clones, about 88% of them singletons. The sample consisted of CD4+ or CD8+ T cells sorted from blood, taken in a trial of the OX40 agonist ivuxolimab. These receptor sequences come from an adult with an advanced solid tumor such as melanoma, head and neck, liver or kidney cancer. Each CDR3 is given with its conserved first and last residue. D genes are given only for firm matches. Clone size is not always given. Where it is, it says once, few, many or a class for expanded clones.

v_gene	abundance	d_gene	j_gene	CDR3aa	CDR3nt
TRBV2	.	.	TRBJ2-2	CASSSNRNTGELFF	TGTGCCAGCAGTTCCAACAGGAACACCGGGGAGCTGTTTTTT
TRBV28	.	.	TRBJ1-5	CASSFRRGRRGNQPQHF	TGTGCCAGCAGTTTTCGCCGGGGTCGCCGGGGAAATCAGCCCCAGCATTTT
TRBV7-2	.	TRBD2	TRBJ2-3	CASSGLGSGRTDTQYF	TGTGCCAGCAGCGGCTTGGGTAGCGGGCGCACAGATACGCAGTATTTT
TRBV7-3	.	TRBD2	TRBJ2-3	CASSLLAGGPTDTQYF	TGTGCCAGCAGCTTACTAGCGGGGGGGCCCACAGATACGCAGTATTTT
TRBV2	few	.	TRBJ2-2	CASSELLGTGELFF	TGTGCCAGCAGTGAACTTTTGGGCACCGGGGAGCTGTTTTTT
TRBV29-1	.	TRBD2	TRBJ2-5	CSVDGLAGVWTQYF	TGCAGCGTTGATGGCCTAGCGGGAGTCTGGACCCAGTACTTC
TRBV18	.	.	TRBJ2-1	CASSPLSVLNEQFF	TGTGCCAGCTCACCACTTTCCGTGCTTAATGAGCAGTTCTTC
TRBV7-8	.	.	TRBJ2-1	CASSIGRYNEQFF	TGTGCCAGCAGCATAGGACGATACAATGAGCAGTTCTTC
TRBV7-8	.	TRBD1	TRBJ2-6	CASSLKTGAGANVLTF	TGTGCCAGCAGCCTAAAGACAGGGGCCGGGGCCAACGTCCTGACTTTC
TRBV28	.	.	TRBJ1-1	CASPRGTEAFF	TGTGCCAGCCCCCGGGGCACTGAAGCTTTCTTT
TRBV11-3	.	TRBD2	TRBJ2-1	CASSTVTSGYNEQFF	TGTGCCAGCAGCACTGTCACTAGCGGGTACAATGAGCAGTTCTTC
TRBV7-7	.	.	TRBJ2-2	CASSLQGMDTGELFF	TGTGCCAGCAGCTTGCAGGGTATGGACACCGGGGAGCTGTTTTTT
TRBV2	.	TRBD2	TRBJ2-5	CASSGPGGKEAGGTRETQYF	TGTGCCAGCAGTGGACCGGGAGGGAAGGAGGCCGGGGGCACGCGGGAGACCCAGTACTTC
TRBV5-4	.	TRBD1	TRBJ1-1	CASSPAGGVGEAFF	TGTGCCAGCAGCCCCGCAGGGGGAGTGGGGGAAGCCTTCTTT